Presented here are 25 T cell receptor beta chains from one specimen sequenced in a study of blood T cell repertoires in COVID-19. The repertoire was sequenced with immunoSEQ multiplex PCR; TCRdb's copy has only in-frame clones and lacks some. The sample lists tens of thousands of clones, about four fifths occurring once. Sequencing was carried out using peripheral blood. These receptors all stem from a human donor in a cohort sampled during active COVID-19.

This chain connects TRBV9 to TRBJ1-3; the match to TRBD1 covers 7 bases. The junction had 10 bases not matched to a gene; V was cut back by 4 bases and J by 0 bases. The CDR3 has 17 residues. Germline assignment: CDR1 SGDLS and CDR2 YYNGEE. CDR3 nucleotide sequence: TGTGCCAGCAGCTCACACTTACGGACAGGCTCTGGAAACACCATATATTTT. Translated, it gives CASSSHLRTGSGNTIYF.

The gene calls are TRBV19 and TRBJ1-1, with 7 bases aligning to TRBD1. J lost 8 bases, V lost 7 bases, and 10 bases had no gene match. CDR3 length equals 13 residues. CDR1 LNHDA and CDR2 SQIVND come from the germline V gene (reference sequence). The CDR3 loop reads CASKTGNLKEAFF. The CDR3 DNA reads as TGTGCCAGTAAGACAGGGAACCTAAAAGAAGCTTTCTTT.

The chain is built from TRBV4-1 and TRBJ2-5; 7 bases agree with TRBD1. Unmatched junction bases numbered 17, after V lost 2 bases and J lost 5 bases. The germline V gene has CDR1 MGHRA and CDR2 YSYEKL. The CDR3 totals 18 residues. CDR3 in DNA: TGCGCCAGCAGCCAAAGACTGGCCGGACAGGCCGTCGAGGAGACCCAGTACTTC. It encodes CASSQRLAGQAVEETQYF.

The sample holds a few counts of this clone. The chain joins TRBV5-5 to TRBJ2-2, with D tentatively TRBD2 (6 bases). Germline-derived CDR1 and CDR2 are SGHKS and YYEKEE (reference sequence). V dropped 2 bases and J dropped 3 bases, with 8 bases sitting between them. The CDR3 spans 14 residues. CDR3 bases: TGTGCCAGCAGCTTTTGGGGGGACACCGGGGAGCTGTTTTTT. Encoded protein: CASSFWGDTGELFF.

This chain uses TRBV6-5 with TRBJ2-2; D is unclear. This CDR3 contains 16 residues. Trimming left V 2 bases short and J 3 bases short, with 13 bases between. Germline lookup yields CDR1 MNHEY and CDR2 SVGAGI. CDR3: CASSYNPHVDTGELFF. The CDR3, as DNA: TGTGCCAGCAGTTACAATCCCCATGTTGACACCGGGGAGCTGTTTTTT.

The V and J genes are TRBV3-1 (or the pseudogene TRBV3-2) and TRBJ1-1; D might be TRBD1 (6 bases). From germline, CDR1 is LGHDT and CDR2 YNNKEL (reference sequence). Trimming cost V 1 base and J 5 bases, with 14 bases left between them. The CDR3 is 15 amino acids. CDR3 in DNA: TGTGCCAGCAGCCAAGCCGGGGGGCCGGGGACTGAAGCTTTCTTT. Protein sequence: CASSQAGGPGTEAFF.

V usage is TRBV19 and J usage is TRBJ2-6; a weak D match, TRBD1 (7 bases). The CDR3 consists of 17 residues. V dropped 3 bases and J dropped 4 bases, with 16 bases sitting between them. Germline CDR1 and CDR2: LNHDA and SQIVND (reference sequence). For the CDR3, the DNA is TGTGCCAGTAGTATGGGAGGAGGGGGCTCAGGGGCCAACGTCCTGACTTTC. Translating it yields CASSMGGGGSGANVLTF.

The rearrangement uses TRBV2 and TRBJ2-1; 7 nucleotides match TRBD2. Germline CDR1 is SNHLY and CDR2 is FYNNEI. The CDR3 has 14 residues. Losses at the gene ends were 6 bases for V and 1 base for J; bases not matched to a gene: 3. In nucleotides, the CDR3 is TGTGCCAGCAGGGAGCGGGGTTCCTACAATGAGCAGTTCTTC. Its translation: CASRERGSYNEQFF.

This rearrangement joins TRBV10-1 to TRBJ2-2; weak D call: TRBD2 (6 bases). Germline V gene data show CDR1 as WNHNN and CDR2 as SYGVQD (reference sequence). This CDR3 has 15 residues. V was clipped by 10 bases and J by 1 base, with 16 bases between them. CDR3 residues: CATSTGTGNTGELFF. The CDR3 DNA sequence: TGCGCCACCTCAACCGGGACTGGGAACACCGGGGAGCTGTTTTTT.

The V and J genes are TRBV12-3 or TRBV12-4 and TRBJ2-1, with D possibly matching TRBD1 (7 bases). Trimming removed 6 bases from V and 6 bases from J, with 12 bases in between. The CDR3 has 13 amino acids. Here the CDR3 reads CASRRQGGNEQFF. The DNA of the CDR3 is TGTGCCAGCAGAAGACAGGGAGGCAATGAGCAGTTCTTC.

This clone has just one count. V usage is TRBV6-5 and J usage is TRBJ2-1; D is perhaps TRBD2 (6 bases). Germline-derived CDR1 and CDR2 are MNHEY and SVGAGI. The CDR3 consists of 16 residues. V lost 3 bases and J 4 bases, leaving 16 bases between the germline ends. The CDR3 DNA follows: TGTGCCAGCAGTTATTCCAGCGGGTACACGTACAATGAGCAGTTCTTC. Translation gives CASSYSSGYTYNEQFF.

This sequence joins TRBV11-3 and TRBJ2-1; 10 bases map to TRBD2. Trimming took 2 bases from V and 0 from J; bases not matched to a gene: 7. Germline CDR1 is SGHNT and CDR2 is YENEEA. The CDR3 has 18 residues. For the CDR3, the DNA is TGTGCCAGCAGCTTATCAGTAGCGGGGGGCAGCTCCTACAATGAGCAGTTCTTC. Its protein is CASSLSVAGGSSYNEQFF. Variable domain in full (rest from reference TRBV11-3 and TRBJ2-1): EAGVVQSPRYKIIEKKQPVAFWCNPISGHNTLYWYLQNLGQGPELLIRYENEEAVDDSQLPKDRFSAERLKGVDSTLKIQPAELGDSAVYLCASSLSVAGGSSYNEQFFGPGTRLTVL.

This sequence joins TRBV9 and TRBJ2-3, with 8 bases identical to TRBD2. Per the germline V gene, CDR1 is SGDLS and CDR2 is YYNGEE. The CDR3 spans 15 residues. V gave up 1 base and J gave up 4 bases; unmatched junction bases: 5. CDR3 DNA: TGTGCCAGCAGCGTACGGCGGGGGGAGGCAGATACGCAGTATTTT. It codes for CASSVRRGEADTQYF.

This clone counts as medium-sized. This chain connects TRBV4-2 to TRBJ2-1; 9 bases are a match to TRBD2. The J segment lost 6 bases and the V segment lost 4 bases, leaving 7 bases of the junction unmatched. Germline V gene sequence: CDR1 LGHNA, CDR2 YNFKEQ. The CDR3 loop spans 15 amino acids. In nucleotides, the CDR3 is TGTGCCAGCAGCCTGGCGGGGGGGGGACTCAATGAGCAGTTCTTC. Protein product: CASSLAGGGLNEQFF.

The V and J genes are TRBV29-1 and TRBJ1-2; TRBD1 aligns across 9 bases. The germline gives CDR1 SQVTM, CDR2 ANQGSEA. Germline trimming cut 4 bases from V and 4 bases from J; bases unmatched to any gene: 7. The CDR3 is 14 residues long. CDR3 region: CSVASGTGSYGYTF. The DNA for the CDR3 is TGCAGCGTTGCCTCCGGGACAGGGTCCTATGGCTACACCTTC.

The chain carries TRBV20-1 and TRBJ2-5; D uncertain. The germline CDR1 and CDR2 sequences are DFQATT and SNEGSKA (reference sequence). Trimming took 1 base from V and 7 from J, leaving 4 bases between them. This CDR3 is 10 amino acids long. The CDR3 DNA sequence: TGCAGTGCTAGAGGGGCGACCCAGTACTTC. Protein product: CSARGATQYF.

This rearrangement joins TRBV19 to TRBJ1-6; 7 bases agree with TRBD1. V was clipped by 3 bases and J by 9 bases; unmatched bases: 8. The CDR3 consists of 15 residues. The germline gives CDR1 LNHDA, CDR2 SQIVND (reference sequence). The CDR3 nucleotides are TGTGCCAGTAGTATTGGGACAGAGGGGGGTTCACCCCTCCACTTT. Its translation is CASSIGTEGGSPLHF.

The rearrangement links TRBV5-5 to TRBJ2-3; TRBD2 agrees at 7 bases. Germline loops: CDR1 SGHKS, CDR2 YYEKEE (reference sequence). The CDR3 has 16 amino acids. Unmatched junction bases numbered 5, after V lost 0 bases and J lost 1 base. CDR3 DNA: TGTGCCAGCAGCTTGGGGGTAGCGGGCCGCACAGATACGCAGTATTTT. This translates into CASSLGVAGRTDTQYF. Using reference TRBV5-5 and TRBJ2-3 for the parts outside the CDR3, the full variable domain is DAGVTQSPTHLIKTRGQQVTLRCSPISGHKSVSWYQQVLGQGPQFIFQYYEKEERGRGNFPDRFSARQFPNYSSELNVNALLLGDSALYLCASSLGVAGRTDTQYFGPGTRLTVL.

The J gene is TRBJ1-4, the V gene TRBV7-2, with D unresolved. Per germline, CDR1 SGHTA and CDR2 FQGNSA. CDR3 length: 13 amino acids. Trimming took off 5 bases at V and 2 bases at J, with 6 bases between the two ends. CDR3 loop: CASSLRTNEKLFF. Written as DNA, the CDR3 is TGTGCCAGCAGCCTGCGGACTAATGAAAAACTGTTTTTT.

This sequence joins TRBV3-1 (or the pseudogene TRBV3-2) and TRBJ1-2, with 7 nucleotides matching TRBD1. There are 14 residues in the CDR3. Germline CDR1 is LGHDT and CDR2 is YNNKEL (reference sequence). After removal of 7 bases from V and 6 bases from J, the junction contained 11 bases not matched to a gene. The DNA for the CDR3 is TGTGCCAGCACCCACTCGGGACAGATAGATGGCTACACCTTC. This gives the protein CASTHSGQIDGYTF.

This chain connects TRBV19 to TRBJ1-5; D is unclear. Germline lookup yields CDR1 LNHDA and CDR2 SQIVND (reference sequence). CDR3 size: 15 residues. The germline V and J ends were trimmed by 0 bases and 0 bases, with 6 bases remaining between them. The CDR3 is CASSIEEGSNQPQHF. Written as DNA, the CDR3 is TGTGCCAGTAGTATAGAAGAGGGTAGCAATCAGCCCCAGCATTTT.

The chain uses TRBV5-4 and TRBJ2-2, with D perhaps TRBD1 (5 bases). CDR3 length: 17 residues. CDR1 and CDR2 from the germline V gene are SGHNT and YYREEE (reference sequence). Deletions cut 4 bases from V and 2 bases from J, with 18 bases between. In DNA form, the CDR3 reads TGTGCCAGCAGCACACAGGAAGGAAAAGGAAACACCGGGGAGCTGTTTTTT. Translation: CASSTQEGKGNTGELFF.

On this clone itself: Within the sample, other DNA sequences also encode this same CDR3. This chain joins TRBV12-3 or TRBV12-4 and TRBJ1-2; tentatively, D is TRBD1 (6 bases). The CDR3 covers 13 residues. The V end lost 4 bases, the J end lost 5 bases, and 11 bases lay between the germline ends. The CDR3 region is CASSSRTAYGYTF. The DNA for the CDR3 is TGTGCCAGCAGTTCGAGGACAGCTTATGGCTACACCTTC.

J is TRBJ1-6 and V is TRBV9, with D unclear. The CDR3 spans 13 residues. The germline gives CDR1 SGDLS, CDR2 YYNGEE. V lost 2 bases and J 10 bases, leaving 10 bases between the germline ends. CDR3 nucleotide sequence: TGTGCCAGCAGCGTTGACAACAGCTCACCCCTCCACTTT. Amino acid sequence: CASSVDNSSPLHF.

The rearrangement uses TRBV7-8 and TRBJ2-6; D perhaps matches TRBD2 (5 bases). Per germline, CDR1 SGHVS and CDR2 FQNEAQ. With 5 bases removed from V and 2 bases from J, the gap between germline ends came to 13 bases. This CDR3 is built from 16 residues. CDR3 sequence (DNA): TGTGCCAGCAGCCTTGGGAGAAGCACTGGGGCCAACGTCCTGACTTTC. Its translation is CASSLGRSTGANVLTF.